This TCR beta chain was sequenced in a study of identical twins. The study's findings and limits: Twin pairs' shared out-of-frame alpha sequences were enriched in low generation probability.

Concerning this clonotype itself: Its antigen is still unknown.

TCRdb analysed the 5' RACE reads with MiXCR anew, one entry per CDR3 protein. The profile shows 640,000 or so distinct CDR3 sequences, approximately 6% of them singletons. Material: naive T cells sorted from blood. The TCR sequence derives from a man between 18 and 35 years old in good health.

In nucleotides, the CDR3 is TGTGCCAGCAGCCCGGGGGGCTTAGCCACCGGGGAGCTGTTTTTT. This sequence encodes CASSPGGLATGELFF. The V call is TRBV9, the J call TRBJ2-2; D is possibly TRBD2 (7 bases). The germline CDR1 and CDR2 sequences are SGDLS and YYNGEE. Trimming removed 4 bases from V and 4 bases from J, with 14 bases in between. The CDR3 totals 15 residues.